This TCR beta chain was sequenced during a study of beta chain features in type 1 diabetes. This clone was seen more than once but under ten times. CDR3 length equals 17 residues. The germline CDR1 and CDR2 sequences are MNHEY and SMNVEV (reference sequence). V lost 5 bases, J lost 1 base, and 4 bases stayed unmatched. In total, each donor contributed a single heparinised blood draw that averaged about 100 mL. Expressed TCRB transcripts were sequenced because the isolated RNA had all been reverse transcribed beforehand. The table came from immunoSEQ multiplex PCR; TCRdb's copy has only in-frame clones and leaves some out. Altogether tens of thousands of clones are present, around 32% being singletons, with the ten largest covering around 0.5%.

The origin of this receptor is a woman between 18 and 29 years old in good health. Sample: stem cell memory CD4+ T cells from blood. The V and J genes are TRBV27 and TRBJ2-1, with 14 bases fitting TRBD2. CDR3 amino acids: CASSPTSGGESYNEQFF. The CDR3 DNA reads as TGTGCCAGCAGTCCGACTAGCGGGGGGGAGTCCTACAATGAGCAGTTCTTC.